This T cell receptor (beta chain) was documented in a study of T cells in Graves' hyperthyroidism and ophthalmopathy. The V and J ends lost 3 bases and 13 bases respectively, with 12 bases between them. This CDR3 spans 11 amino acids. RNA transcripts served as the template for amplifying TCR beta CDR3 regions. Researchers ran a first-round RT-PCR on the TCR CDR3 using the HTBI primer set. TCRdb reprocessed the multiplex PCR reads via MiXCR and lists one record per CDR3 protein. The sample holds some 500,000 distinct CDR3 sequences, approximately 25% seen once. The chain combines TRBV12-3 or TRBV12-4 with TRBJ1-1, with D hard to call. The sequenced material came from blood. This TCR came from a woman in her twenties or thirties with Graves' ophthalmopathy. The CDR3 reads CASSLGLNIFF. Written as DNA, the CDR3 is TGTGCCAGCAGTTTGGGTCTCAATATTTTCTTT.